This entry concerns a single T cell receptor beta chain. Its antigen is undetermined. The entry originates in a study of PD-1 blockade in mismatch repair-deficient tumors. On the study more broadly: Enrolled about 2013-2016, patients had progressing, pretreated mismatch repair-deficient cancers of over nine types. Whole-study findings and limits: Tumor-resident clones, often undetectable pretreatment in blood, expanded then contracted after pembrolizumab.

Clones were read by immunoSEQ multiplex PCR, and TCRdb kept only the in-frame ones, dropping some. In the table there are about 100,000 clones, about four fifths of which are singletons. All patients were mismatch repair deficient, assessed by either PCR or immunohistochemistry. A few pembrolizumab responders had their TCRs sequenced. CDR3 size: 17 residues. With 0 bases removed from V and 0 bases from J, the gap between germline ends came to 11 bases. Germline V gene lookup returns CDR1 SGHTA and CDR2 FQGTGA. The receptor comes from an adult with mismatch repair-deficient cancer. The chain recombines TRBV7-3 with TRBJ2-2, with D maybe TRBD2 (6 bases). The input for sequencing was peripheral blood, taken about 36 weeks after starting pembrolizumab. The CDR3 bases are TGTGCCAGCAGCTTAACGGGGGGATTGACGAACACCGGGGAGCTGTTTTTT. Its protein is CASSLTGGLTNTGELFF.